This T cell receptor (beta chain) was identified during a study of brain T cells in children with intractable seizures (dated by TCRdb to about 2021). Some background on the complete study: Resected brain tissue from fewer than 60 pediatric epilepsy surgery cases was initially screened for immune gene transcripts with a NanoString immunology panel. Among the 12 selected surgery cases, eight also had pre-surgery blood sequenced, leaving four with brain tissue only. The paper's findings and limits, for the study overall: Because sequencing depth differed between pre- and post-surgery blood, the absence of clones from the pre-surgery sample may reflect undersampling. The patients' HCMV serostatus was not known, and viral specificity was inferred solely from CDR3 sequence similarity.

Taken with the paper, the label for time point translates to: blood from clinic visit 5 months post-surgery; TSC patient then seizure free. The surgery cases showing the highest brain T cell transcript signatures were chosen for TCR beta chain sequencing of brain tissue and, when available, of blood. Before surgery, patients had received at least one anti-epileptic drug. The TCR-sequenced patients were children whose drug-resistant epilepsy was caused by tuberous sclerosis complex, focal cortical dysplasia, Rasmussen encephalitis or hemimegalencephaly. Bulk genomic DNA was isolated from unsorted brain tissue and whole blood using the Monarch genomic DNA purification kit. This clone was seen a few times. Its antigen is unknown. Per-base qualities were not stored, and no clone one base away is much larger. The immunoSEQ assay was used to generate TCR beta chain sequences from genomic DNA. The authors' analysis ran thus. CDR3 sequences that did not begin with the conserved framework cysteine at position 104 were removed by hand. To get clonality, the normalized Shannon's Diversity Index was subtracted from one, giving values from 0 (maximal diversity) to 1 (oligoclonal). Chi-squared comparison-of-proportions tests were used to check whether the frequency of the same CDR3 differed between samples, for example brain versus blood. Public clonotypes were identified by searching immuneACCESS, and similarity to known antiviral clonotypes was assessed with the VDJdb browser. The table was pulled from immuneACCESS by TCRdb, which kept in-frame rearrangements only. Such tables lose some clones; where checked, under half of the loss comes from unresolved V genes, and the rest has no known cause. V and J calls and clone size are copied from that table; D and trimming were computed from the DNA. The sample data list under 400,000 clones, and roughly 93% of these were observed just once. The top ten clones comprise about 5.8% of the sample.

Trimming takes 3 bases off V and 7 bases off J; junction bases not matched to a gene: 16. The CDR3, cysteine through phenylalanine, is 18 amino acids long. This entry keeps only the CDR3 DNA: 54 bases, framed from base 1. CDR1 KGHSH and CDR2 LQKENI were looked up in the germline V gene. This receptor was taken from a boy in the first two years of life with tuberous sclerosis and intractable seizures. The material sequenced was peripheral blood, taken about 5 months after surgery. The chain links TRBV18 with TRBJ1-5; 9 middle bases align to TRBD1. CDR3 region: CASSPLPGQGPSGQPQHF. The nucleotide sequence reads TGTGCCAGCTCACCTCTCCCGGGACAGGGTCCTTCGGGACAGCCCCAGCATTTT.